The entry below describes one T cell receptor beta chain. The patients sequenced had a carbamazepine-induced Stevens-Johnson syndrome or toxic epidermal necrolysis reaction. The germline V gene has CDR1 KGHSH and CDR2 LQKENI. This CDR3 is 13 amino acids long. This record belongs to a study of T cells in severe cutaneous drug reactions. TCR subtype-specific primers in iRepertoire multiplex PCR prepared libraries for bulk and single-cell sequencing. TCRdb re-called the multiplex PCR reads and gives one entry per CDR3 protein, without DNA. Here the sample table reports 21,000 or so distinct CDR3 sequences.

Sequencing was performed on PBMCs. The sequence derives from a human donor with toxic epidermal necrolysis, a severe cutaneous drug reaction. The chain links TRBV18 to TRBJ1-1. CDR3: CASSSTGTRQAFF.